This T cell receptor beta chain was recovered during a study of cytomegalovirus exposure and HLA in healthy donors. The study, taken as a whole, reports: Previous analysis showed most TCR beta V segments were productive about 87% or about 30% of the time.

A word on this clone: What it recognizes is unknown.

This CDR3 is 11 amino acids long. The V end was cut by 10 bases, the J end by 4 bases, with 10 bases between. Germline lookup yields CDR1 LNHDA and CDR2 SQIVND (reference sequence). This PCR relied on a set of 60 Vbeta primers and 13 Jbeta primers. Using immunoSEQ multiplex PCR, the repertoire was profiled, and TCRdb retains in-frame clones only, with some absent. The sample carries approximately 170,000 clones, approximately 88% recorded once. This chain links TRBV19 with TRBJ1-2; D remains unclear. The receptor was derived from a boy aged 2-9 years in good health and CMV-seronegative. The sample comprised PBMCs. The CDR3 protein is CATAVGYGYTF. CDR3 bases: TGTGCCACCGCGGTTGGCTATGGCTACACCTTC.